This record looks at one TCR beta chain sequence and its context. Expressed TCRB transcripts got sequenced, as all isolated RNA was reverse transcribed. TCRdb's copy holds only in-frame clones and misses some; the assay was immunoSEQ multiplex PCR. The sample carries around 430,000 clones, approximately 31% recorded once. The data stem from a study of beta chain features in type 1 diabetes. The V gene lost 3 bases and the J gene lost 8 bases, with 11 bases spanning the gap. There are 12 residues in the CDR3. Germline CDR1 is SQVTM and CDR2 is ANQGSEA. The chain combines TRBV29-1 with TRBJ2-1; D remains unclear. The specimen sequenced was naive CD4+ T cells from blood. This receptor was taken from a man aged 18 to 29 in good health. The CDR3 loop reads CSVDHQSYEQFF. The CDR3 DNA reads as TGCAGCGTTGATCATCAGAGTTATGAGCAGTTCTTC.